The 27 T cell receptor beta chains listed next were all sequenced from one sample in a study of CD8 T cells in Susac syndrome. An input of about 0.5 to 1 ug of RNA was subjected to reverse transcription using random hexamers. Each CDR3 protein gets one entry after TCRdb re-called the immunoSEQ multiplex PCR reads with MiXCR. The sample carries 200,000 to 250,000 distinct CDR3 sequences, 93% recorded once. Sequenced input: CD4+ T cells from PBMCs. These receptors all stem from a human donor with multiple sclerosis.

The chain couples TRBV3-1 to TRBJ2-3; 9 bases are shared with TRBD2. The CDR3 has 19 residues. Germline CDR1 reads LGHDT; CDR2 reads YNNKEL (reference sequence). V lost 0 bases and J lost 0; bases outside the gene matches: 10. The CDR3 protein is CASSQDVAGADFSTDTQYF. The CDR3 DNA sequence: TGTGCCAGCAGCCAAGATGTAGCGGGGGCGGATTTTAGCACAGATACGCAGTATTTT.

V usage is TRBV7-9 and J usage is TRBJ2-1; a weak D match, TRBD2 (5 bases). Germline V lookup: CDR1 SEHNR, CDR2 FQNEAQ (reference sequence). Trimming left V 8 bases short and J 2 bases short, with 16 bases between. The CDR3 loop spans 15 amino acids. The CDR3 DNA sequence: TGTGCCAGCTCCGCCGTGGGAGTCCCCTACAATGAGCAGTTCTTC. Amino acid sequence: CASSAVGVPYNEQFF.

The V call is TRBV5-1, the J call TRBJ2-3; TRBD2 might be the D (6 bases). The CDR3 length is 15 residues. V was clipped by 4 bases and J by 3 bases, with 15 bases between them. Germline V gene lookup returns CDR1 SGHRS and CDR2 YFSETQ. CDR3: CASSRGSYGTDTQYF. The CDR3 DNA reads as TGCGCCAGCAGCCGGGGGTCCTACGGGACAGATACGCAGTATTTT. The full variable domain, completed using reference TRBV5-1 and TRBJ2-3, is KAGVTQTPRYLIKTRGQQVTLSCSPISGHRSVSWYQQTPGQGLQFLFEYFSETQRNKGNFPGRFSGRQFSNSRSEMNVSTLELGDSALYLCASSRGSYGTDTQYFGPGTRLTVL.

The V and J genes are TRBV19 and TRBJ1-3, with D uncertain. CDR1 is LNHDA and CDR2 is SQIVND in the germline V gene (reference sequence). V lost 5 bases and J lost 8, with 13 bases in between. CDR3 length: 13 residues. The CDR3 DNA is TGTGCCAGTAGTCCCCCCCTTCAGGACACCATATATTTT. This codes for CASSPPLQDTIYF. The full variable domain, with the rest looked up from reference TRBV19 and TRBJ1-3, is DGGITQSPKYLFRKEGQNVTLSCEQNLNHDAMYWYRQDPGQGLRLIYYSQIVNDFQKGDIAEGYSVSREKKESFPLTVTSAQKNPTAFYLCASSPPLQDTIYFGEGSWLTVV.

In its sample, this clonotype was seen once. The chain links TRBV24-1 to TRBJ1-2; 9 bases line up with TRBD1. CDR1 is KGHDR and CDR2 is SFDVKD in the germline V gene. V was clipped by 5 bases and J by 4 bases; unmatched bases: 10. CDR3 length equals 16 residues. The CDR3 nucleotides are TGTGCCACCAGTGCCCCTAACAGGGGGCAAGGCTATGGCTACACCTTC. Amino acids: CATSAPNRGQGYGYTF.

The CDR3 DNA is TGTGCCAGTCCTAAGGGGGACAGGGGCGCCGCTGGGGCCAACGTCCTGACTTTC. It encodes CASPKGDRGAAGANVLTF. The genes are TRBV19 and TRBJ2-6; 10 bases agree with TRBD1. Trimming at V came to 8 bases and at J to 2 bases, leaving 12 bases not matched to a gene. Germline CDR1 reads LNHDA; CDR2 reads SQIVND (reference sequence). The CDR3 totals 18 residues.

The CDR3 is CATSATAGYGYTF. For the CDR3, the DNA is TGTGCCACCAGTGCCACGGCGGGCTATGGCTACACCTTC. V usage is TRBV24-1 and J usage is TRBJ1-2; D not resolved. Germline CDR1 reads KGHDR; CDR2 reads SFDVKD. Trimming took off 5 bases at V and 4 bases at J, with 10 bases between the two ends. The CDR3 sequence is 13 residues long.

About this clonotype: At one end, the junction sequence differs from germline, possibly due to a read error. The chain employs TRBV7-7 and TRBJ2-1, with D perhaps TRBD2 (6 bases). CDR1 SSHAT and CDR2 FNYEAQ come from the germline V gene (reference sequence). CDR3 length equals 13 residues. CDR3 amino acids: CASSSDRGYEQFF. CDR3 nucleotide sequence: TGTGCTAGCAGCTCGGACCGGGGGTATGAGCAGTTCTTC.

The V and J genes are TRBV12-3 or TRBV12-4 and TRBJ1-4; D call uncertain. Trimming cost V 6 bases and J 2 bases, with 13 bases left between them. This CDR3 region has 15 residues. CDR3 region: CASRPRQGTNEKLFF. The CDR3 bases are TGTGCCAGCAGGCCTCGACAAGGGACTAATGAAAAACTGTTTTTT.

The chain employs TRBV20-1 and TRBJ1-2; TRBD1 matches 9 bases. The CDR3 contains 13 residues. After removal of 6 bases from V and 8 bases from J, the junction contained 10 bases not matched to a gene. Germline values: CDR1 DFQATT, CDR2 SNEGSKA (reference sequence). CDR3 DNA: TGCAGTGCCGTTTACGGGGACAGGGTGGGCTACACCTTC. It specifies CSAVYGDRVGYTF.

The chain combines TRBV15 with TRBJ1-5; no clear D. Germline CDR1 LNHNV, CDR2 YYDKDF (reference sequence). V lost 0 bases to trimming and J lost 5 bases, with 5 bases between them. This CDR3 region has 13 residues. CDR3 in amino acids: CATSREKDQPQHF. The CDR3, as DNA: TGTGCCACCAGCAGAGAAAAGGATCAGCCCCAGCATTTT.

The gene calls are TRBV6-5 and TRBJ1-5; D unclear. The CDR3 sequence is 13 residues long. Trimming cost V 0 bases and J 3 bases, with 3 bases left between them. Per germline, CDR1 MNHEY and CDR2 SVGAGI. The CDR3: CASSYSSNQPQHF. CDR3 sequence (DNA): TGTGCCAGCAGTTACTCGTCCAATCAGCCCCAGCATTTT.

The rearrangement links TRBV9 to TRBJ1-1; no reliable D call. In germline, CDR1 is SGDLS, CDR2 YYNGEE. V lost 0 bases and J lost 3, with 6 bases in between. The CDR3 runs to 13 residues. CDR3 sequence reads: CASSVAEDTEAFF. In DNA form, the CDR3 reads TGTGCCAGCAGCGTAGCGGAGGACACTGAAGCTTTCTTT.

The chain couples TRBV27 to TRBJ2-1; the D gene is possibly TRBD1 (5 bases). The CDR3 contains 13 residues. Germline values: CDR1 MNHEY, CDR2 SMNVEV (reference sequence). Trimming took off 6 bases at V and 6 bases at J, with 12 bases between the two ends. The CDR3 DNA is TGTGCCAGCAGGTGGCAGGGTCGCAATGAGCAGTTCTTC. Protein sequence: CASRWQGRNEQFF.

The chain recombines TRBV20-1 with TRBJ2-7; 8 positions agree with TRBD2. The V and J ends lost 3 bases and 3 bases, in that order; junction bases with no gene match: 7. The CDR3 spans 14 residues. In germline, CDR1 is DFQATT, CDR2 SNEGSKA (reference sequence). The CDR3 DNA reads as TGCAGTGCTAGTGATCGGGGGGGCATCTACGAGCAGTACTTC. Protein: CSASDRGGIYEQYF.

The DNA of the CDR3 is TGTGCCAGCAGAGGGGACACCAACAATGAGCAGTTCTTC. It specifies CASRGDTNNEQFF. V and J are TRBV5-4 and TRBJ2-1; tentative D call: TRBD1 (6 bases). This CDR3 is built from 13 residues. V gave up 5 bases and J gave up 5 bases, with 11 bases separating them. CDR1 is SGHNT, CDR2 YYREEE, per germline (reference sequence).

The genes are TRBV5-1 and TRBJ2-7; 13 nucleotides match TRBD2. The CDR3 extends over 15 amino acids. Germline values: CDR1 SGHRS, CDR2 YFSETQ. Trimming at V came to 4 bases and at J to 2 bases, leaving 3 bases not matched to a gene. CDR3 nucleotides: TGCGCCAGCAGCGTGACTAGCGGGGGGACCTACGAGCAGTACTTC. Amino acids: CASSVTSGGTYEQYF.

This chain uses TRBV11-2 with TRBJ2-7, with D perhaps matching TRBD1 (5 bases). Per germline, CDR1 SGHAT and CDR2 FQNNGV. V was pared by 0 bases and J by 2 bases, with 11 bases between. The CDR3 is 15 residues long. CDR3 loop: CASSLDGQGAYEQYF. The DNA of the CDR3 is TGTGCCAGCAGCTTAGATGGGCAGGGCGCCTACGAGCAGTACTTC.

The CDR3 DNA reads as TGTGCCAGCAGCTCAACGGGACCGGCGGGGACGGAAGCTTTCTTT. Translating it yields CASSSTGPAGTEAFF. The chain recombines TRBV7-3 with TRBJ1-1, with a weak D call TRBD1 (5 bases). V gave up 4 bases and J gave up 8 bases, with 20 bases separating them. The CDR3 length is 15 residues. Germline V gene lookup returns CDR1 SGHTA and CDR2 FQGTGA.

V usage is TRBV12-3 or TRBV12-4 and J usage is TRBJ2-2; TRBD1 matches at 11 bases. This CDR3 has 15 residues. V dropped 4 bases and J dropped 7; count of bases not matched to a gene: 5. In nucleotides, the CDR3 is TGTGCCAGCAGTTCAGGACAGGGGGCCGGCGGGGAGCTGTTTTTT. Its translation: CASSSGQGAGGELFF.

The chain uses TRBV20-1 and TRBJ2-5; D is perhaps TRBD1 or TRBD2 (5 bases each). The CDR3 length is 13 residues. CDR1 and CDR2 from the germline V gene are DFQATT and SNEGSKA (reference sequence). The germline V and J ends were trimmed by 3 bases and 5 bases, with 13 bases remaining between them. CDR3 amino acids: CSASLKGTETQYF. CDR3 in DNA: TGCAGTGCTAGTTTGAAGGGGACGGAGACCCAGTACTTC.

The genes are TRBV19 and TRBJ2-3; 9 nucleotides match TRBD2. Germline CDR1 is LNHDA and CDR2 is SQIVND (reference sequence). The V and J ends lost 9 bases and 5 bases, in that order; junction bases with no gene match: 12. The CDR3 spans 15 residues. CDR3 sequence (DNA): TGTGCCAGCTCCGGGCCAGCGGGAGGAGGAGATACGCAGTATTTT. It translates to CASSGPAGGGDTQYF.

V and J are TRBV23-1 and TRBJ2-7; D may be TRBD2 (6 bases). TRBV23-1 belongs to the ORF category, with a function that is uncertain. The ends were cut back, 0 bases at V and 3 bases at J, with 15 bases in the middle. CDR3 length: 16 amino acids. The CDR3 region has the DNA TGCGCCAGCAGTCAATCGCGGGGTGGCCTTTTCTACGAGCAGTACGTC. It is translated as CASSQSRGGLFYEQYV.

The DNA of the CDR3 is TGTGCCAGCAGCTTAAACAGGGGAAATTCACCCCTCCACTTT. Translating it yields CASSLNRGNSPLHF. This rearrangement joins TRBV7-3 to TRBJ1-6; the match to TRBD1 covers 7 bases. This CDR3 has 14 residues. The trim removed 1 base at V and 7 bases at J, leaving 1 base unmatched. The V gene's germline CDR1 is SGHTA and CDR2 FQGTGA.

The chain carries TRBV20-1 and TRBJ2-2; D remains ambiguous. This CDR3 is 13 amino acids long. The germline CDR1 and CDR2 sequences are DFQATT and SNEGSKA (reference sequence). The CDR3 region is CSFRVLGTGELFF. DNA for the CDR3: TGCAGCTTCCGGGTTCTGGGGACCGGGGAGCTGTTTTTT.

The rearrangement links TRBV2 to TRBJ1-4, with D unclear. V was pared by 5 bases and J by 0 bases, with 13 bases between. Germline V gene lookup returns CDR1 SNHLY and CDR2 FYNNEI. The CDR3 is made up of 16 amino acids. This CDR3 is CASSLQRTSTNEKLFF. For the CDR3, the DNA is TGTGCCAGCAGTCTACAGCGGACTTCAACTAATGAAAAACTGTTTTTT. The full variable domain, in which reference TRBV2 and TRBJ1-4 provide the parts outside the CDR3, is EPEVTQTPSHQVTQMGQEVILRCVPISNHLYFYWYRQILGQKVEFLVSFYNNEISEKSEIFDDQFSVERPDGSNFTLKIRSTKLEDSAMYFCASSLQRTSTNEKLFFGSGTQLSVL.

This chain joins TRBV5-1 and TRBJ1-5; D ambiguous. The germline V gene encodes CDR1 SGHRS and CDR2 YFSETQ. V was cut by 1 base and J by 6 bases, with 14 bases left in between. The CDR3 runs to 15 residues. The CDR3 spells CASSLRAGLGQPQHF. The CDR3 DNA is TGCGCCAGCAGCTTGCGAGCCGGATTAGGTCAGCCCCAGCATTTT.